Listed here are 27 T cell receptor beta chains from one sample, sequenced in a study of T cell responses to AZD1222 COVID-19 vaccine. Data came from immunoSEQ multiplex PCR; TCRdb stores just in-frame clones and leaves some out. The sample has some 120,000 clones; about 90% are singletons. The input for sequencing was peripheral blood, taken 28 days after the second AZD1222 dose. These TCRs come from an adult who received the AZD1222 COVID-19 vaccine.

The rearrangement joins TRBV30 to TRBJ2-6; no firm D call. V gave up 5 bases and J gave up 2 bases, with 4 bases separating them. The CDR3 totals 12 residues. Germline V gene data show CDR1 as GTSNPN and CDR2 as SVGIG (reference sequence). CDR3 bases: TGTGCCTGGGGACCTGGGGCCAACGTCCTGACTTTC. Its translation is CAWGPGANVLTF.

In nucleotides, the CDR3 is TGTGCCAGCAGTGCCTTCTCCTACGAGCAGTACTTC. This encodes CASSAFSYEQYF. V and J are TRBV27 and TRBJ2-7; D is undetermined. Germline V gene sequence: CDR1 MNHEY, CDR2 SMNVEV (reference sequence). CDR3 size: 12 residues. Trimming left V 5 bases short and J 0 bases short, with 5 bases between.

The chain links TRBV28 to TRBJ2-7; TRBD2 might be the D (5 bases). The V end lost 3 bases, the J end lost 1 base, and 13 bases lay between the germline ends. Germline V gives CDR1 MDHEN, CDR2 SYDVKM. The CDR3 is 15 amino acids. The CDR3 DNA is TGTGCCAGCAGTTTTTCGGGAATCACTTCCTACGAGCAGTACTTC. It yields the protein CASSFSGITSYEQYF.

The chain employs TRBV11-2 and TRBJ1-4, with 8 bases lining up with TRBD1. Germline lookup yields CDR1 SGHAT and CDR2 FQNNGV. The CDR3 runs 17 residues. The junction had 12 bases not matched to a gene; V was cut back by 1 base and J by 8 bases. The CDR3 protein is CASSLVGPGNRGEKLFF. The CDR3 DNA reads TGTGCCAGCAGCTTAGTTGGACCAGGCAACAGGGGGGAAAAACTGTTTTTT.

The chain combines TRBV6-5 with TRBJ1-1; D ambiguous. Deletions cut 5 bases from V and 2 bases from J, with 15 bases between. This CDR3 has 15 amino acids. CDR1 and CDR2 (germline): MNHEY, SVGAGI. The CDR3 DNA reads as TGTGCCAGCAGTCCCTACCGACGGATTAACACTGAAGCTTTCTTT. It codes for CASSPYRRINTEAFF.

V is TRBV11-2 and J is TRBJ2-7; the D gene is possibly TRBD1 (5 bases). Germline assignment: CDR1 SGHAT and CDR2 FQNNGV. The V and J ends lost 3 bases and 2 bases respectively, with 14 bases between them. The CDR3 length is 15 residues. The CDR3 reads CASSFFSGLAYEQYF. CDR3 bases: TGTGCCAGCAGCTTCTTTTCAGGGTTGGCCTACGAGCAGTACTTC. Based on the CDR3 plus reference TRBV11-2 and TRBJ2-7, the full variable domain is EAGVAQSPRYKIIEKRQSVAFWCNPISGHATLYWYQQILGQGPKLLIQFQNNGVVDDSQLPKDRFSAERLKGVDSTLKIQPAKLEDSAVYLCASSFFSGLAYEQYFGPGTRLTVT.

The chain couples TRBV7-2 to TRBJ2-1; D ambiguous. V lost 3 bases and J lost 9, with 9 bases in between. CDR1 and CDR2 from the germline V gene are SGHTA and FQGNSA. CDR3 length: 12 amino acids. CDR3 sequence: CASSFFIGEQFF. The CDR3 DNA follows: TGTGCCAGCAGCTTTTTTATCGGTGAGCAGTTCTTC.

The chain couples TRBV2 to TRBJ2-2, with D unclear. V was cut by 1 base and J by 1 base, with 7 bases left in between. The CDR3 is 15 amino acids. Germline CDR1 and CDR2: SNHLY and FYNNEI. The CDR3 here is CASSEGTENTGELFF. Written as DNA, the CDR3 is TGTGCCAGCAGTGAAGGGACGGAGAACACCGGGGAGCTGTTTTTT.

This clone turned up a few times. This sequence joins TRBV29-1 and TRBJ1-1; D remains unclear. Germline values: CDR1 SQVTM, CDR2 ANQGSEA. This CDR3 has 12 amino acids. Trimming stripped 4 bases from V and 4 bases from J, with 10 bases between. This CDR3 reads CSVVSSSTEAFF. The CDR3 coding sequence is TGCAGCGTTGTGTCGTCGAGCACTGAAGCTTTCTTT.

The V gene is TRBV4-2, the J gene TRBJ1-1; D gene unclear. Germline V CDR1 and CDR2: LGHNA, YNFKEQ. CDR3 size: 16 residues. The ends were cut back, 0 bases at V and 11 bases at J, with 22 bases in the middle. CDR3 region: CASSQDSFLASPPAFF. The CDR3 region has the DNA TGTGCCAGCAGCCAAGATAGTTTTTTGGCCAGCCCCCCGGCTTTCTTT.

The V and J genes are TRBV6-5 and TRBJ2-5; 7 bases are a match to TRBD2. The CDR3 runs to 14 residues. V was clipped by 7 bases and J by 5 bases; unmatched bases: 10. Germline values: CDR1 MNHEY, CDR2 SVGAGI. The DNA of the CDR3 is TGTGCCAGCACGTCCGCGGCGCGGGGGGAGACCCAGTACTTC. Translation gives CASTSAARGETQYF.

J is TRBJ1-2 and V is TRBV3-1 (or the pseudogene TRBV3-2); possibly TRBD1 for D (5 bases). Germline V gene data show CDR1 as LGHDT and CDR2 as YNNKEL (reference sequence). The CDR3 loop spans 15 amino acids. V dropped 0 bases and J dropped 8 bases, with 16 bases sitting between them. Written as DNA, the CDR3 is TGTGCCAGCAGCCAAGAAAATCAGGGATGGGCGGGCTACACCTTC. Amino acids: CASSQENQGWAGYTF.

This clone was detected only once. The gene calls are TRBV7-2 and TRBJ1-2; D remains unclear. The CDR3 runs 14 residues. V lost 1 base, J lost 8 bases, and 14 bases lay in between. Germline CDR1 SGHTA, CDR2 FQGNSA. The chain's CDR3 is CASSLDRGQRGYTF. For the CDR3, the DNA is TGTGCCAGCAGCTTAGACCGCGGGCAGAGGGGCTACACCTTC.

V and J are TRBV3-1 (or the pseudogene TRBV3-2) and TRBJ2-7; D may be TRBD2 (6 bases). Trimming removed 1 base from V and 6 bases from J, with 10 bases in between. The CDR3 contains 13 residues. Germline V gene sequence: CDR1 LGHDT, CDR2 YNNKEL (reference sequence). CDR3 nucleotides: TGTGCCAGCAGCCAAGGGGGGGTTTCCGAGCAGTACTTC. Translation: CASSQGGVSEQYF.

This clone has only a few counts. This chain uses TRBV19 with TRBJ2-7, with a possible D match to TRBD2 (5 bases). Germline V gene data show CDR1 as LNHDA and CDR2 as SQIVND (reference sequence). V was trimmed by 5 bases and J by 7 bases, leaving 15 bases between them. This CDR3 has 13 amino acids. This chain's CDR3 is CASSVGPGKEQYF. As DNA, the CDR3 is TGTGCCAGTAGTGTAGGTCCGGGGAAAGAGCAGTACTTC.

The chain joins TRBV6-4 to TRBJ1-1; D may be TRBD1 (5 bases). Trimming took 5 bases from V and 1 from J, leaving 14 bases between them. CDR1 MRHNA and CDR2 SNTAGT come from the germline V gene. The CDR3 has 15 residues. The CDR3 reads CASSPGGTANTEAFF. CDR3 in DNA: TGTGCCAGCAGTCCCGGGGGGACCGCGAACACTGAAGCTTTCTTT.

The chain has TRBV10-3 and TRBJ2-1; 9 bases match TRBD2. Germline V gene lookup returns CDR1 ENHRY and CDR2 SYGVKD. The CDR3 is made up of 14 amino acids. The junction had 7 bases not matched to a gene; V was cut back by 5 bases and J by 8 bases. CDR3 sequence (DNA): TGTGCCATCAGTTTGGGACTAGCTTTCGATGAGCAGTTCTTC. It encodes CAISLGLAFDEQFF.

This chain links TRBV5-1 with TRBJ2-4; 8 bases map to TRBD2. V shed 0 bases, J shed 8 bases, and the junction held 4 bases outside the gene matches. This CDR3 spans 14 amino acids. CDR1 and CDR2 (germline): SGHRS, YFSETQ. The CDR3 sequence is CASSLEAGEYIQYF. CDR3 nucleotide sequence: TGCGCCAGCAGCTTGGAAGCGGGAGAGTACATTCAGTACTTC.

This clone was seen a single time. The J gene is TRBJ2-1, the V gene TRBV24-1; 12 positions match TRBD2. V shed 5 bases and J 1 base; nucleotides not matched to a gene: 5. The V gene's germline CDR1 is KGHDR and CDR2 SFDVKD. The length of the CDR3 is 17 residues. This CDR3 reads CATSASGLAGSYNEQFF. The DNA of the CDR3 is TGTGCCACCAGTGCCTCGGGACTAGCGGGTTCCTACAATGAGCAGTTCTTC.

V and J are TRBV5-1 and TRBJ2-7; TRBD2 matches at 8 bases. Germline CDR1 SGHRS, CDR2 YFSETQ. V lost 0 bases to trimming and J lost 1 base; unmatched junction nucleotides: 3. The CDR3 consists of 15 residues. The CDR3 is CASSLAAGASYEQYF. CDR3 DNA sequence: TGCGCCAGCAGCTTGGCAGCGGGAGCTTCCTACGAGCAGTACTTC. Drawing the rest from reference TRBV5-1 and TRBJ2-7, the complete variable domain is KAGVTQTPRYLIKTRGQQVTLSCSPISGHRSVSWYQQTPGQGLQFLFEYFSETQRNKGNFPGRFSGRQFSNSRSEMNVSTLELGDSALYLCASSLAAGASYEQYFGPGTRLTVT.

The gene calls are TRBV11-3 and TRBJ2-2, with 7 nucleotides matching TRBD2. The CDR3 length is 17 residues. Germline V gene lookup returns CDR1 SGHNT and CDR2 YENEEA. The ends lost 1 base at V and 1 base at J; junction bases unmatched: 6. The CDR3 DNA reads TGTGCCAGCAGCTTAGGGGAGGGGCAGCTGAACACCGGGGAGCTGTTTTTT. Amino acid sequence: CASSLGEGQLNTGELFF.

V and J are TRBV15 and TRBJ2-7; D uncertain. Germline V CDR1 and CDR2: LNHNV, YYDKDF (reference sequence). The CDR3 runs 13 residues. The ends were cut back, 5 bases at V and 10 bases at J, with 18 bases in the middle. CDR3 DNA: TGTGCCACCAGCCTAGAGGTAGAAGCTAGTCAGTACTTC. This gives the protein CATSLEVEASQYF. The entire variable domain, with the rest obtained from reference TRBV15 and TRBJ2-7, is as follows: DAMVIQNPRYQVTQFGKPVTLSCSQTLNHNVMYWYQQKSSQAPKLLFHYYDKDFNNEADTPDNFQSRRPNTSFCFLDIRSPGLGDTAMYLCATSLEVEASQYFGPGTRLTVT.

CDR3 coding DNA: TGTGCCAGTAGTATGGGATTAGCGGCCCGCACAGATACGCAGTATTTT. This codes for CASSMGLAARTDTQYF. The J gene is TRBJ2-3, the V gene TRBV19, with D possibly TRBD2 on 6 matching bases. Per the germline V gene, CDR1 is LNHDA and CDR2 is SQIVND (reference sequence). The CDR3 loop spans 16 amino acids. The ends were cut back, 3 bases at V and 1 base at J, with 14 bases in the middle.

The J gene is TRBJ1-1, the V gene TRBV27, with TRBD1 matching over 7 bases. The CDR3 runs 13 residues. The germline gives CDR1 MNHEY, CDR2 SMNVEV (reference sequence). V lost 5 bases to trimming and J lost 8 bases; unmatched junction nucleotides: 8. The CDR3 region has the DNA TGTGCCAGCAGTCCGGGGACAGCGATCGAAGCTTTCTTT. Its protein product is CASSPGTAIEAFF.

The rearrangement links TRBV27 to TRBJ1-5; D is unclear. In germline, CDR1 is MNHEY, CDR2 SMNVEV (reference sequence). Deletions cut 2 bases from V and 0 bases from J, with 8 bases between. This CDR3 is 15 amino acids long. The CDR3 coding sequence is TGTGCCAGCAGTTTAGAGAGGGCTAGCAATCAGCCCCAGCATTTT. This codes for CASSLERASNQPQHF.

V usage is TRBV2 and J usage is TRBJ2-7, with unresolved D. The CDR3 contains 11 residues. CDR1 is SNHLY, CDR2 FYNNEI, per germline. V was clipped by 10 bases and J by 6 bases, with 13 bases between them. The CDR3 DNA reads as TGTGCCACCCTAAATGGGTCCGAGCAGTACTTC. Residues: CATLNGSEQYF.

The chain recombines TRBV25-1 with TRBJ2-7; D gene uncertain. V lost 5 bases and J lost 1, with 12 bases in between. Per the germline V gene, CDR1 is MGHDK and CDR2 is SYGVNS. The CDR3 has 14 residues. The CDR3 DNA is TGTGCCAGCAGTCTAGGGCAGGAGTCCTACGAGCAGTACTTC. This sequence encodes CASSLGQESYEQYF.